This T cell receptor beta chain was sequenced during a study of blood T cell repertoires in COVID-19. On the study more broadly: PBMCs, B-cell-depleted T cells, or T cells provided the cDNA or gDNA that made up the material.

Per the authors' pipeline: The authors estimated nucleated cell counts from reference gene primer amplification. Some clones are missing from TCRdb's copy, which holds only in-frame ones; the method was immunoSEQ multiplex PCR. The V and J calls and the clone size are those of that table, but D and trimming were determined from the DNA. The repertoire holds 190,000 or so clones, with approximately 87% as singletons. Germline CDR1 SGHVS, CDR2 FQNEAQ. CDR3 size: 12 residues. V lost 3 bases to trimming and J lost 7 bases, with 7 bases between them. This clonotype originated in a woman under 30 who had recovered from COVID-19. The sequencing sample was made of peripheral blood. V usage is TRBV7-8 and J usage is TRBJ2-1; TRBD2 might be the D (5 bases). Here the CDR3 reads CASSFTSNEQFF. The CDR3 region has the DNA TGTGCCAGCAGCTTTACTAGTAATGAGCAGTTCTTC.